This T cell receptor (beta chain) was observed in a study of cytomegalovirus exposure and HLA in healthy donors. Sequencing was performed with immunoSEQ multiplex PCR; in TCRdb, only in-frame clones are kept and a portion is missing. The sample has around 260,000 clones, roughly 87% seen once; the top ten hold roughly 3%. As regards this clone: Antigen: not known.

Notes on the study in general: The authors enumerated 150 to 200 TCR beta chains as linked to cytomegalovirus.

Trimming removed 6 bases at V and 6 bases at J, with 24 bases between. The germline gives CDR1 PRHDT, CDR2 FYEKMQ (reference sequence). CDR3 size: 16 residues. Sequenced input: PBMCs. The sequence was obtained from a woman in her twenties or thirties in good health and CMV-seronegative. V usage is TRBV13 and J usage is TRBJ2-7; D tentatively reads TRBD1 or TRBD2 (7 bases each). CDR3: CASSSTREGAVAEQYF. The CDR3 DNA follows: TGTGCCAGCAGTTCGACGAGGGAGGGGGCTGTTGCCGAGCAGTACTTC.